This entry features one TCR beta chain sequence. What it recognizes is unknown. Relative to the germline gene, one junction end is altered; a read error may explain this. The entry originates in a study of response to subunit inactivated influenza vaccine. The CDR3 spans 14 residues. Germline V gene data show CDR1 as SGHKS and CDR2 as YYEKEE (reference sequence). TCRdb analysed the RT-PCR reads with MiXCR anew, one entry per CDR3 protein. This table holds around 570,000 distinct CDR3 sequences, less than 10% found once. Findings of the study overall: T cells newly recruited by each seasonal influenza vaccination are few, the authors suggested.

Sample: PBMCs from blood, taken around 25 months after vaccination. The clonotype comes from a man between 45 and 75 years old who received an inactivated influenza vaccine. The chain recombines TRBV5-5 with TRBJ2-3; D uncertain. CDR3 protein: CASSSGDHTHTQYF. DNA for the CDR3: TGTGCCAGCAGCAGTGGGGATCACACACATACGCAGTATTTT.